This T cell receptor beta chain emerged from a study of T cell responses to AZD1222 COVID-19 vaccine. Trimming cost V 4 bases and J 6 bases, with 9 bases left between them. The V gene's germline CDR1 is KGHDR and CDR2 SFDVKD. The CDR3 sequence is 14 residues long. As to this clone: Its antigen is still unknown.

Clones were sequenced by immunoSEQ multiplex PCR, and TCRdb holds only the in-frame ones, with some missing. The sample has around 80,000 clones, 92% seen once. Study observations and caveats: Seropositive status at baseline applied to only six AZD1222 recipients.

The sample here was peripheral blood, taken 28 days after the second AZD1222 dose. This TCR derives from an adult who received the AZD1222 COVID-19 vaccine. V is TRBV24-1 and J is TRBJ1-6; D uncertain. The CDR3 coding sequence is TGTGCCACCAGTGAGGGGATGAGTAATTCACCCCTCCACTTT. Amino acids: CATSEGMSNSPLHF.